Here is one TCR beta chain with its context. This record comes from a study of control samples from healthy donors and cancer patients. Method: immunoSEQ multiplex PCR; TCRdb's copy keeps in-frame clones and lacks some. The sample contains about 110,000 clones, approximately 84% of which appear only once. Input material: blood. This sequence was found in a man younger than 35 in good health.

CDR3 coding DNA: TGTGCCAGCAGCTTAGTAAGAGGAAACACCGGGGAGCTGTTTTTT. Residues: CASSLVRGNTGELFF. The rearrangement joins TRBV7-2 to TRBJ2-2; D call uncertain. V was cut by 1 base and J by 2 bases, with 8 bases left in between. The CDR3 is 15 amino acids. Germline V gene sequence: CDR1 SGHTA, CDR2 FQGNSA.